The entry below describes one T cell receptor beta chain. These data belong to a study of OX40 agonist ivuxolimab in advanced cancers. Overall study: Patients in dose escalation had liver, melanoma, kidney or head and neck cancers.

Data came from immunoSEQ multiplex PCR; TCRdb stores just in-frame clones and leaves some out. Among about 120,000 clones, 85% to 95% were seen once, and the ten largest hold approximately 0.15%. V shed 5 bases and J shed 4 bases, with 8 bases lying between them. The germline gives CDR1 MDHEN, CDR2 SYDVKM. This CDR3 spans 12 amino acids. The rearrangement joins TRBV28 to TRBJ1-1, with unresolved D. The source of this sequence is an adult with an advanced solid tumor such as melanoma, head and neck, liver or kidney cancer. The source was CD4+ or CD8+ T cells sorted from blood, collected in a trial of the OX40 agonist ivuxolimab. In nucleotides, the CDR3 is TGTGCCAGCAGTCGTCTTCCCACTGAAGCTTTCTTT. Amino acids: CASSRLPTEAFF.